One and the same sample provided the 30 T cell receptor beta chains below, sequenced in a study of OX40 agonist ivuxolimab in advanced cancers. TCRdb's table, derived via immunoSEQ multiplex PCR, lists solely in-frame clones and lacks some. The sample contains about 79,000 clones, less than 95% of which appear only once. The sample consisted of CD4+ or CD8+ T cells sorted from blood, taken in a trial of the OX40 agonist ivuxolimab. The receptors were sampled from an adult with an advanced solid tumor such as melanoma, head and neck, liver or kidney cancer.

J is TRBJ2-6 and V is TRBV5-1; perhaps TRBD2 as D (6 bases). V was cut by 0 bases and J by 2 bases, with 6 bases left in between. The CDR3 spans 15 residues. Per the germline V gene, CDR1 is SGHRS and CDR2 is YFSETQ. As DNA, the CDR3 is TGCGCCAGCAGCTTGGCGGGGGCTGGGGCCAACGTCCTGACTTTC. Amino acids: CASSLAGAGANVLTF.

The chain links TRBV10-3 to TRBJ1-5; no clear D gene. CDR1 is ENHRY and CDR2 is SYGVKD in the germline V gene. CDR3 length equals 14 residues. Trimming took 0 bases from V and 3 from J, leaving 6 bases between them. CDR3 nucleotides: TGTGCCATCAGTGAGTCGAGGGACAATCAGCCCCAGCATTTT. This codes for CAISESRDNQPQHF.

V and J are TRBV5-1 and TRBJ2-3, with TRBD2 as a possible D gene (6 bases). Germline V gene data show CDR1 as SGHRS and CDR2 as YFSETQ. V gave up 6 bases and J gave up 0 bases, with 8 bases separating them. The CDR3 is made up of 13 amino acids. The CDR3 DNA sequence: TGCGCCAGCAAGCGGGCTAGCACAGATACGCAGTATTTT. Translation: CASKRASTDTQYF.

This chain connects TRBV10-3 to TRBJ2-7, with D tentatively TRBD1 (6 bases). CDR1 ENHRY and CDR2 SYGVKD come from the germline V gene. Trimming stripped 6 bases from V and 1 base from J, with 10 bases between. The CDR3 spans 13 residues. The chain's CDR3 is CAISHTGSYEQYF. In DNA, the CDR3 is TGTGCCATCAGCCATACAGGGTCCTACGAGCAGTACTTC.

The genes are TRBV28 and TRBJ2-4, with 9 bases identical to TRBD2. The junction had 6 bases not matched to a gene; V was cut back by 2 bases and J by 1 base. Germline CDR1 is MDHEN and CDR2 is SYDVKM. The CDR3 consists of 17 residues. DNA of the CDR3: TGTGCCAGCAGTTTAGCGGGGGGGCCAGTGGCCAAAAACATTCAGTACTTC. Its translation is CASSLAGGPVAKNIQYF.

The V call is TRBV5-1, the J call TRBJ1-1; D gene ambiguous. Per germline, CDR1 SGHRS and CDR2 YFSETQ. With 2 bases removed from V and 0 bases from J, the gap between germline ends came to 5 bases. CDR3 size: 13 residues. The chain's CDR3 is CASSFKLNTEAFF. The CDR3 DNA is TGCGCCAGCAGCTTCAAGTTGAACACTGAAGCTTTCTTT. The full variable domain, in which reference TRBV5-1 and TRBJ1-1 provide the parts outside the CDR3, is KAGVTQTPRYLIKTRGQQVTLSCSPISGHRSVSWYQQTPGQGLQFLFEYFSETQRNKGNFPGRFSGRQFSNSRSEMNVSTLELGDSALYLCASSFKLNTEAFFGQGTRLTVV.

This clone was seen only once. The rearrangement uses TRBV28 and TRBJ2-3; 7 nucleotides agree with TRBD1. Germline V CDR1 and CDR2: MDHEN, SYDVKM. The junction had 9 bases not matched to a gene; V was cut back by 7 bases and J by 2 bases. This CDR3 is 15 amino acids long. CDR3 nucleotides: TGTGCCAGCAACAAGGGGGCAGGGCCCACAGATACGCAGTATTTT. It translates to CASNKGAGPTDTQYF.

The V call is TRBV7-2, the J call TRBJ2-7; 7 positions agree with TRBD2. Germline trimming cut 1 base from V and 1 base from J; bases unmatched to any gene: 4. Germline V gene lookup returns CDR1 SGHTA and CDR2 FQGNSA. This CDR3 region has 15 residues. The CDR3 protein is CASSLDRGGSYEQYV. The CDR3 DNA follows: TGTGCCAGCAGCTTAGATCGCGGGGGATCCTACGAGCAGTACGTC.

The chain carries TRBV27 and TRBJ2-1; a weak D match, TRBD2 (7 bases). Germline-derived CDR1 and CDR2 are MNHEY and SMNVEV (reference sequence). The V end lost 6 bases, the J end lost 5 bases, and 26 bases lay between the germline ends. The CDR3 loop spans 18 amino acids. For the CDR3, the DNA is TGTGCCAGCAGCCCCCCGCTGGCGGGGGCAAAGGACGACAATGAGCAGTTCTTC. Translation gives CASSPPLAGAKDDNEQFF.

The V call is TRBV7-6, the J call TRBJ2-5; 13 bases fit TRBD2. The CDR3 runs to 15 residues. CDR1 is SGHVS and CDR2 is FNYEAQ in the germline V gene. The J segment lost 1 base and the V segment lost 5 bases, leaving 1 base of the junction unmatched. The CDR3 nucleotides are TGTGCCAGCAGCACTAGCGGGGGGGGCCAAGAGACCCAGTACTTC. Its protein is CASSTSGGGQETQYF.

The table lists this clone with a few counts. The gene calls are TRBV13 and TRBJ1-6; possible D gene TRBD1, 5 bases. From germline, CDR1 is PRHDT and CDR2 FYEKMQ (reference sequence). This CDR3 has 14 residues. V shed 6 bases and J shed 5 bases, with 11 bases lying between them. The CDR3 spells CASSRQKNNSPLHF. The CDR3 DNA sequence: TGTGCCAGCAGTAGACAGAAGAATAATTCACCCCTCCACTTT.

The V and J genes are TRBV4-2 and TRBJ1-4; 12 bases are shared with TRBD1. Germline-derived CDR1 and CDR2 are LGHNA and YNFKEQ. V was clipped by 4 bases and J by 1 base; unmatched bases: 4. The CDR3 is 17 amino acids. CDR3 DNA: TGTGCCAGCAGCCGAGGGACAGGGGGCAGAACTAATGAAAAACTGTTTTTT. The encoded protein is CASSRGTGGRTNEKLFF.

This chain links TRBV6-6 with TRBJ2-1; D may be TRBD1 (5 bases). This CDR3 contains 13 residues. V was clipped by 2 bases and J by 6 bases, with 8 bases between them. CDR1 and CDR2 (germline): MNHNY, SVGAGI (reference sequence). The CDR3 loop is CASSYQGSNEQFF. For the CDR3, the DNA is TGTGCCAGCAGTTACCAGGGTAGCAATGAGCAGTTCTTC.

This clone occurred once. J is TRBJ1-3 and V is TRBV7-9; possible D gene TRBD1, 6 bases. The CDR3 runs 15 residues. Germline V gives CDR1 SEHNR, CDR2 FQNEAQ (reference sequence). Trimming cost V 2 bases and J 3 bases, with 11 bases left between them. The CDR3 spells CASSLLGGGGNTIYF. In nucleotides, the CDR3 is TGTGCCAGCAGCTTACTAGGGGGAGGTGGAAACACCATATATTTT.

This rearrangement joins TRBV9 to TRBJ2-1, with D possibly matching TRBD2 (6 bases). The CDR3 covers 15 residues. Germline CDR1 and CDR2: SGDLS and YYNGEE. Deletions cut 0 bases from V and 0 bases from J, with 7 bases between. The CDR3 DNA reads as TGTGCCAGCAGCGTAGGGGGGGACTCCTACAATGAGCAGTTCTTC. Translated: CASSVGGDSYNEQFF.

This chain uses TRBV28 with TRBJ2-3; TRBD1 might be the D (5 bases). With 4 bases removed from V and 2 bases from J, the gap between germline ends came to 13 bases. There are 15 residues in the CDR3. In germline, CDR1 is MDHEN, CDR2 SYDVKM. This chain's CDR3 is CASSSYRSFTDTQYF. CDR3 bases: TGTGCCAGCAGTTCCTACAGGTCTTTCACAGATACGCAGTATTTT. The variable domain in full, with the rest retrieved from reference TRBV28 and TRBJ2-3, is DVKVTQSSRYLVKRTGEKVFLECVQDMDHENMFWYRQDPGLGLRLIYFSYDVKMKEKGDIPEGYSVSREKKERFSLILESASTNQTSMYLCASSSYRSFTDTQYFGPGTRLTVL.

J is TRBJ1-3 and V is TRBV6-6; D is undetermined. The CDR3 consists of 15 residues. V was pared by 2 bases and J by 0 bases, with 8 bases between. Germline loops: CDR1 MNHNY, CDR2 SVGAGI (reference sequence). The CDR3 loop is CASSYGDFSGNTIYF. CDR3 coding DNA: TGTGCCAGCAGTTACGGGGATTTCTCTGGAAACACCATATATTTT.

The rearrangement links TRBV27 to TRBJ1-1, with 7 bases identical to TRBD1. Trimming removed 6 bases from V and 4 bases from J; junction bases left unmatched: 5. Germline CDR1 MNHEY, CDR2 SMNVEV (reference sequence). The CDR3 extends over 13 amino acids. The CDR3: CASRPTGATEAFF. CDR3 nucleotide sequence: TGTGCCAGCAGACCCACAGGGGCCACTGAAGCTTTCTTT.

This chain links TRBV5-1 with TRBJ2-7; TRBD1 matches at 8 bases. The CDR3 consists of 16 residues. In germline, CDR1 is SGHRS, CDR2 YFSETQ. V lost 4 bases and J lost 2; bases outside the gene matches: 11. The DNA for the CDR3 is TGCGCCAGCAGCCAAGGGACAGGAGGAAAAGCCTACGAGCAGTACGTC. The encoded protein is CASSQGTGGKAYEQYV.

In the case of this clone: The limits of the CDR3 on the DNA are not certain, so only TCRdb's listed CDR3 is given. The chain joins TRBV21-1 to TRBJ1-3. TRBV21-1 is tagged as a pseudogene. The CDR3 is 14 residues long, ends included. The CDR3 region is CASSKVAAGNTIYF.

CDR3 nucleotides: TGTGCCAGCAGGCCGGCGACAGGGCACCCCCAGCATTTT. This codes for CASRPATGHPQHF. The chain employs TRBV6-1 and TRBJ1-5; 7 bases align to TRBD1. CDR1 is MNHNS, CDR2 SASEGT, per germline. The CDR3 length is 13 residues. V dropped 6 bases and J dropped 10; count of bases not matched to a gene: 9.

V is TRBV27 and J is TRBJ2-3; TRBD2 agrees at 9 bases. There are 14 residues in the CDR3. Per the germline V gene, CDR1 is MNHEY and CDR2 is SMNVEV (reference sequence). The junction had 6 bases not matched to a gene; V was cut back by 6 bases and J by 5 bases. CDR3: CASRSSGVIDTQYF. The CDR3 nucleotides read TGTGCCAGCAGGTCTAGCGGGGTCATAGATACGCAGTATTTT.

The chain has TRBV10-3 and TRBJ2-1, with TRBD1 matching over 12 bases. V shed 7 bases and J 9 bases; nucleotides not matched to a gene: 10. Germline V CDR1 and CDR2: ENHRY, SYGVKD. The CDR3 is 15 amino acids. The CDR3 protein is CAITQMGQGAIEQFF. CDR3 coding DNA: TGTGCCATCACCCAAATGGGACAGGGGGCGATTGAGCAGTTCTTC.

This clone was observed a few times. The chain uses TRBV12-5 and TRBJ1-6; D is possibly TRBD1 (5 bases). The CDR3 spans 11 residues. Germline V gives CDR1 LGHNT, CDR2 FRNRAP. Trimming stripped 7 bases from V and 13 bases from J, with 11 bases between. CDR3 protein: CASAGTGPLHF. The CDR3 DNA reads as TGTGCTAGTGCCGGGACTGGCCCCCTCCACTTT.

The genes are TRBV6-1 and TRBJ1-6, with TRBD1 matching over 8 bases. V gave up 7 bases and J gave up 2 bases; unmatched junction bases: 4. Germline CDR1 MNHNS, CDR2 SASEGT. The CDR3 contains 15 residues. CDR3 in amino acids: CASKDRETYNSPLHF. The CDR3 DNA reads as TGTGCCAGCAAGGACAGGGAGACCTATAATTCACCCCTCCACTTT.

V gene TRBV19 combines with J gene TRBJ2-1; 8 nucleotides line up with TRBD2. CDR1 and CDR2 (germline): LNHDA, SQIVND (reference sequence). The CDR3 contains 15 residues. The trim removed 5 bases at V and 6 bases at J, leaving 9 bases unmatched. CDR3 protein: CASSPTGTSTNEQFF. Written as DNA, the CDR3 is TGTGCCAGTAGTCCAACCGGGACTAGTACCAATGAGCAGTTCTTC.

The chain joins TRBV30 to TRBJ2-7, with D unclear. CDR1 and CDR2 (germline): GTSNPN, SVGIG (reference sequence). This CDR3 region has 14 residues. V was pared by 2 bases and J by 5 bases, with 16 bases between. For the CDR3, the DNA is TGTGCCTGGAGTTACCGGGCCCCCCCCAACGAGCAGTACTTC. Translation: CAWSYRAPPNEQYF.

The chain is built from TRBV27 and TRBJ2-3; 8 bases fit TRBD2. Looked up from germline, CDR1 is MNHEY and CDR2 is SMNVEV (reference sequence). The CDR3 runs to 15 residues. Trimming removed 10 bases from V and 4 bases from J; junction bases left unmatched: 13. CDR3 sequence: CATQAAGGLSDTQYF. CDR3 sequence (DNA): TGTGCCACGCAGGCGGCGGGGGGTTTGTCAGATACGCAGTATTTT.

This clone has just a few counts. This rearrangement joins TRBV28 to TRBJ1-5; no firm D call. The CDR3 sequence is 11 residues long. The germline V gene has CDR1 MDHEN and CDR2 SYDVKM. V was cut by 5 bases and J by 7 bases, with 6 bases left in between. The CDR3 region is CASSGEQPQHF. The CDR3 bases are TGTGCCAGCAGTGGGGAACAGCCCCAGCATTTT. Variable domain in full (rest from reference TRBV28 and TRBJ1-5): DVKVTQSSRYLVKRTGEKVFLECVQDMDHENMFWYRQDPGLGLRLIYFSYDVKMKEKGDIPEGYSVSREKKERFSLILESASTNQTSMYLCASSGEQPQHFGDGTRLSIL.

The genes are TRBV4-1 and TRBJ1-2; D remains ambiguous. V lost 1 base and J 1 base, leaving 10 bases between the germline ends. The CDR3 loop spans 15 amino acids. Germline V gene lookup returns CDR1 MGHRA and CDR2 YSYEKL. The CDR3: CASSQVLVSNYGYTF. The CDR3, as DNA: TGCGCCAGCAGCCAAGTATTAGTCAGTAACTATGGCTACACCTTC.